This T cell receptor (beta chain) was captured by sequencing in a study of T cells after yellow fever vaccination. TCRdb re-called the 5' RACE reads through MiXCR, storing one row per CDR3 protein. The sample lists 450,000 to 600,000 distinct CDR3 sequences, about 17% occurring once. Overall study results and limits: Booster samples showed a return of most primary-vaccination clones (roughly 95% CD4, about 87% CD8).

Unmatched junction bases numbered 4, after V lost 7 bases and J lost 1 base. CDR1 and CDR2 (germline): ENHRY, SYGVKD. The CDR3 length is 14 residues. To note about this clonotype: Its antigen remains unidentified.

V is TRBV10-3 and J is TRBJ1-1; 9 positions match TRBD1. Sequences were derived from PBMCs, sampled less than 6 days after the first yellow fever vaccination. This clonotype was sampled from a man aged 18 to 29 who received the YFV17D yellow fever vaccine. The CDR3 DNA follows: TGTGCCATCAAGACGGGACAGGGGAACACTGAAGCTTTCTTT. Amino acid sequence: CAIKTGQGNTEAFF.